One and the same sample provided the 9 T cell receptor beta chains below, sequenced in a study of blood T cell repertoires in COVID-19 (dated by TCRdb to about 2020). The library was generated by the immunoSEQ multiplex PCR assay. TCRdb re-hosts the immuneACCESS table, in-frame sequences only. Its copies lack some clones; in the studies checked, an unresolved V gene accounts for under half of them, and the cause for the rest is not known. This sample gives about 88,000 clones in total; roughly nine tenths of them show up just once. Roughly 15% of the sample goes to the ten largest clones. Sequenced input: peripheral blood. The receptors shown here come from a male donor with acute or convalescent COVID-19.

This rearrangement joins TRBV29-1 to TRBJ2-7, with 10 positions matching TRBD2. Germline CDR1 SQVTM, CDR2 ANQGSEA. There are 14 residues in the CDR3. After removal of 5 bases from V and 3 bases from J, the junction contained 7 bases not matched to a gene. The DNA for the CDR3 is TGCAGCGTTCGTCCCCTAGCGGGAGACTACGAGCAGTACTTC. This sequence encodes CSVRPLAGDYEQYF.

The chain uses TRBV18 and TRBJ1-5, with 10 bases matching TRBD1. Trimming took 5 bases from V and 3 from J; bases not matched to a gene: 10. The germline gives CDR1 KGHSH, CDR2 LQKENI. The CDR3 length is 17 residues. The CDR3: CASSKARDRGFNQPQHF. The CDR3 region has the DNA TGTGCCAGCTCAAAGGCCAGGGACAGGGGATTCAATCAGCCCCAGCATTTT.

V is TRBV7-6 and J is TRBJ2-7, with TRBD1 identical over 9 bases. Germline loops: CDR1 SGHVS, CDR2 FNYEAQ. The CDR3 is made up of 18 amino acids. J was trimmed by 0 bases and V by 5 bases; bases with no gene match: 14. CDR3 bases: TGTGCCAGCAGCCTCGACGGGACAGGGCCCCCGGGCTCCTACGAGCAGTACTTC. Translating gives CASSLDGTGPPGSYEQYF.

This clone turned up a few times. J is TRBJ1-1 and V is TRBV5-1; 7 bases fit TRBD1. The germline V gene encodes CDR1 SGHRS and CDR2 YFSETQ. V shed 1 base and J 7 bases; nucleotides not matched to a gene: 4. The CDR3 extends over 13 amino acids. The CDR3 reads CASSLLDRSEAFF. CDR3 DNA sequence: TGCGCCAGCAGCTTGCTGGACAGGAGTGAAGCTTTCTTT.

This chain joins TRBV6-5 and TRBJ2-2; D is possibly TRBD2 (5 bases). The CDR3 loop spans 15 amino acids. The V end lost 7 bases, the J end lost 1 base, and 13 bases lay between the germline ends. The germline gives CDR1 MNHEY, CDR2 SVGAGI. The CDR3, as DNA: TGTGCCAGCACCCCCGGCGGGTTGAACACCGGGGAGCTGTTTTTT. Amino acid sequence: CASTPGGLNTGELFF.

The chain has TRBV27 and TRBJ2-2, with unresolved D. Trimming removed 5 bases at V and 4 bases at J, with 11 bases between. This CDR3 comprises 14 residues. The germline gives CDR1 MNHEY, CDR2 SMNVEV (reference sequence). DNA for the CDR3: TGTGCCAGCAGTAACCCCTTGGCCACCGGGGAGCTGTTTTTT. It specifies CASSNPLATGELFF.

The rearrangement joins TRBV19 to TRBJ1-1; D gene ambiguous. The CDR3 sequence is 13 residues long. Trimming pared 11 bases from V and 4 bases from J, leaving 17 bases between. Germline loops: CDR1 LNHDA, CDR2 SQIVND (reference sequence). Here the CDR3 reads CAPTRQAVTEAFF. CDR3 DNA sequence: TGTGCCCCCACCCGACAAGCCGTCACTGAAGCTTTCTTT.

The V and J genes are TRBV29-1 and TRBJ2-1, with 11 bases aligning to TRBD2. Germline values: CDR1 SQVTM, CDR2 ANQGSEA. The J segment lost 8 bases and the V segment lost 4 bases, leaving 7 bases of the junction unmatched. The CDR3 consists of 14 residues. The CDR3 region has the DNA TGCAGCGTTGGTAGGCTAGCGGGGGGCGATGAGCAGTTCTTC. This codes for CSVGRLAGGDEQFF.

Comment on this clone: Other DNA sequences within the sample encode an identical CDR3. The rearrangement links TRBV30 to TRBJ1-3; 8 bases align to TRBD1. Unmatched junction bases numbered 3, after V lost 0 bases and J lost 2 bases. The CDR3 has 15 residues. Germline CDR1 GTSNPN, CDR2 SVGIG (reference sequence). The CDR3 region has the DNA TGTGCCTGGAGTGTACCGACAGGGGCTGGAAACACCATATATTTT. It yields the protein CAWSVPTGAGNTIYF. Full variable domain (outside the CDR3, taken from reference TRBV30 and TRBJ1-3): SQTIHQWPATLVQPVGSPLSLECTVEGTSNPNLYWYRQAAGRGLQLLFYSVGIGQISSEVPQNLSASRPQDRQFILSSKKLLLSDSGFYLCAWSVPTGAGNTIYFGEGSWLTVV.